This is a list of T cell receptor beta chains from one sample in a study of T cell responses to AZD1222 COVID-19 vaccine. Clones were sequenced by immunoSEQ multiplex PCR, and TCRdb holds only the in-frame ones, with some missing. The sample comprises roughly 120,000 clones, 86% of which are singletons, and 7.7% rests with the top ten. The sequencing used peripheral blood, collected on day 0 of AZD1222 vaccination. These receptors were collected from an adult in good health. Each CDR3 is given with its conserved first and last residue. D genes are given only for firm matches. The size entry is marked missing in some rows and otherwise reads once, few, many or a size class.

cdr3_nt: TGTGCCAGCAGTGAATCGCGGGAGGCGTTGGATACGCAGTATTTT; cdr3_aa: CASSESREALDTQYF; d_call: TRBD2; clone_size: -; j_call: TRBJ2-3; v_call: TRBV6-1
cdr3_nt: TGTGCCAGCAGTTTGCCTAGTAGGAACTATGGCTACACCTTC; cdr3_aa: CASSLPSRNYGYTF; d_call: -; clone_size: -; j_call: TRBJ1-2; v_call: TRBV28
cdr3_nt: TGTGCCAGCTCACCACCAGGACAGGTAGCTGAAAAACTGTTTTTT; cdr3_aa: CASSPPGQVAEKLFF; d_call: TRBD1; clone_size: -; j_call: TRBJ1-4; v_call: TRBV18
cdr3_nt: TGCGCCAGCAGTGAGGCGGCAGGGTATACTGGGGCCAACGTCCTGACTTTC; cdr3_aa: CASSEAAGYTGANVLTF; d_call: -; clone_size: -; j_call: TRBJ2-6; v_call: TRBV10-1
cdr3_nt: TGTGCCACCAGTGATACACTTGAGCGACCAGGCATGCAAGAGACCCAGTACTTC; cdr3_aa: CATSDTLERPGMQETQYF; d_call: -; clone_size: once; j_call: TRBJ2-5; v_call: TRBV24-1
cdr3_nt: TGTGCCAGCAGTCACAGGATCCTCACAGATACGCAGTATTTT; cdr3_aa: CASSHRILTDTQYF; d_call: -; clone_size: -; j_call: TRBJ2-3; v_call: TRBV3-1/TRBV3-2
cdr3_nt: TGTGCCAGCAGTGAAGCTGCCGGGGGGGTGAACATTCAGTACTTC; cdr3_aa: CASSEAAGGVNIQYF; d_call: TRBD2; clone_size: -; j_call: TRBJ2-4; v_call: TRBV6-1
cdr3_nt: TGCGCCAGCAGCTCGACAGGTAACACCGGGGAGCTGTTTTTT; cdr3_aa: CASSSTGNTGELFF; d_call: -; clone_size: -; j_call: TRBJ2-2; v_call: TRBV5-1
cdr3_nt: TGTGCCAGCAGCTTTGGACAGGTCATGAACACTGAAGCTTTCTTT; cdr3_aa: CASSFGQVMNTEAFF; d_call: TRBD1; clone_size: -; j_call: TRBJ1-1; v_call: TRBV5-6
cdr3_nt: TGCGCCACCGGACGGACAGCCACAGATACGCAGTATTTT; cdr3_aa: CATGRTATDTQYF; d_call: -; clone_size: -; j_call: TRBJ2-3; v_call: TRBV10-1
cdr3_nt: TGCAGCGTTGGGGCCCGGGACAGCTACACTGAAGCTTTCTTT; cdr3_aa: CSVGARDSYTEAFF; d_call: TRBD1; clone_size: -; j_call: TRBJ1-1; v_call: TRBV29-1
cdr3_nt: TGCGCCAGCAGCCAAGATTGGCGAGCGGGGGGGCTAGTCGAGCAGTACTTC; cdr3_aa: CASSQDWRAGGLVEQYF; d_call: TRBD2; clone_size: -; j_call: TRBJ2-7; v_call: TRBV4-1
cdr3_nt: TGTGCCAGTAGTATAGGAGCAGGGGCGGCATACGAGCAGTACTTC; cdr3_aa: CASSIGAGAAYEQYF; d_call: -; clone_size: -; j_call: TRBJ2-7; v_call: TRBV19
cdr3_nt: TGTGCCTGGAGTGCCCCCGAAACCCCGGGACCTCTGAACTCGACTAATGAAAAACTGTTTTTT; cdr3_aa: CAWSAPETPGPLNSTNEKLFF; d_call: -; clone_size: once; j_call: TRBJ1-4; v_call: TRBV30
cdr3_nt: TGTGCCAGCATCCCCAACCCTGGGAACACTGAAGCTTTCTTT; cdr3_aa: CASIPNPGNTEAFF; d_call: -; clone_size: -; j_call: TRBJ1-1; v_call: TRBV7-9
cdr3_nt: TGCGCCAGCAGCTTGGGCCCCGCCGGGACCCCTACAACGGGGGAGCAGTACTTC; cdr3_aa: CASSLGPAGTPTTGEQYF; d_call: -; clone_size: -; j_call: TRBJ2-7; v_call: TRBV5-1
cdr3_nt: TGTGCCAGCAGTTTGATCGCACCGACCCGGGGTAGCAATCAGCCCCAGCATTTT; cdr3_aa: CASSLIAPTRGSNQPQHF; d_call: -; clone_size: -; j_call: TRBJ1-5; v_call: TRBV27
cdr3_nt: TGTGCCAGCAGTTCCCCGGGCCAGAACACCGGGGAGCTGTTTTTT; cdr3_aa: CASSSPGQNTGELFF; d_call: -; clone_size: -; j_call: TRBJ2-2; v_call: TRBV28
cdr3_nt: TGTGCCAGCAGTGAATTTGGACAGGGGGCCAGCTATGGCTACACCTTC; cdr3_aa: CASSEFGQGASYGYTF; d_call: TRBD1; clone_size: -; j_call: TRBJ1-2; v_call: TRBV2
cdr3_nt: TGCGCCAGCAGGAATAGCGGGAGCTACGAGCAGTACTTC; cdr3_aa: CASRNSGSYEQYF; d_call: TRBD2; clone_size: -; j_call: TRBJ2-7; v_call: TRBV5-1
cdr3_nt: TGTGCCAGCAGCTTTTGGGCCACGGGGTTTAATCAGCCCCAGCATTTT; cdr3_aa: CASSFWATGFNQPQHF; d_call: -; clone_size: -; j_call: TRBJ1-5; v_call: TRBV7-9
cdr3_nt: TGTGCCAGCAGCTTAGAAGCACAGAGTCAGCCCCAGCATTTT; cdr3_aa: CASSLEAQSQPQHF; d_call: -; clone_size: -; j_call: TRBJ1-5; v_call: TRBV7-2
cdr3_nt: TGCGCCAGCAGCCAAGGATTCCGGCAGCCCCAGCATTTT; cdr3_aa: CASSQGFRQPQHF; d_call: -; clone_size: -; j_call: TRBJ1-5; v_call: TRBV4-1
cdr3_nt: TGCGCCAGCAGCGCTGGGACGGCCGGAAACACTGAAGCTTTCTTT; cdr3_aa: CASSAGTAGNTEAFF; d_call: -; clone_size: -; j_call: TRBJ1-1; v_call: TRBV5-1
cdr3_nt: TGTGCCAGCACCCCCCCTGGGGGAGAAAAACTGTTTTTT; cdr3_aa: CASTPPGGEKLFF; d_call: -; clone_size: -; j_call: TRBJ1-4; v_call: TRBV28
cdr3_nt: TGTGCCACCAGCAGAGATAGGGGGACAGGGGGCGAAGGCACTGAAGCTTTCTTT; cdr3_aa: CATSRDRGTGGEGTEAFF; d_call: TRBD1; clone_size: once; j_call: TRBJ1-1; v_call: TRBV15
cdr3_nt: TGTGCCAGCAGCCCCCCCGACAGCTACGAGCAGTACTTC; cdr3_aa: CASSPPDSYEQYF; d_call: -; clone_size: -; j_call: TRBJ2-7; v_call: TRBV2
cdr3_nt: TGCGCCAGCAGTTCAGGGACAGAGTATGGCTACACCTTC; cdr3_aa: CASSSGTEYGYTF; d_call: TRBD1; clone_size: -; j_call: TRBJ1-2; v_call: TRBV10-1
cdr3_nt: TGTGCCAGCAGTGATAGCGGGAGGGGGTCCTACGAGCAGTACTTC; cdr3_aa: CASSDSGRGSYEQYF; d_call: TRBD2; clone_size: -; j_call: TRBJ2-7; v_call: TRBV2
cdr3_nt: TGTGCCAGCAGCCCCAATATGAACAGGGAGCGCTATGGCTACACCTTC; cdr3_aa: CASSPNMNRERYGYTF; d_call: -; clone_size: few; j_call: TRBJ1-2; v_call: TRBV6-2/TRBV6-3
cdr3_nt: TGCGCCAGCAGCCCCCAAGGGGGGACAGTGGCCTACGAGCAGTACTTC; cdr3_aa: CASSPQGGTVAYEQYF; d_call: -; clone_size: once; j_call: TRBJ2-7; v_call: TRBV5-1
cdr3_nt: TGTGCCAGTAGTCCAGGCAGGGACTCTGAAGCTTTCTTT; cdr3_aa: CASSPGRDSEAFF; d_call: -; clone_size: -; j_call: TRBJ1-1; v_call: TRBV19
cdr3_nt: TGCAGCTTGGGGACGAGCCTAGGCACAGATACGCAGTATTTT; cdr3_aa: CSLGTSLGTDTQYF; d_call: -; clone_size: -; j_call: TRBJ2-3; v_call: TRBV29-1
cdr3_nt: TGTGCCAGCAGTGGGGGACAGGGGGCGCGCTACGAGCAGTACTTC; cdr3_aa: CASSGGQGARYEQYF; d_call: TRBD1; clone_size: -; j_call: TRBJ2-7; v_call: TRBV6-2/TRBV6-3
cdr3_nt: TGTGCCAGCAGCGTAGTGACTTCGCTCGTCCAGTTCTTC; cdr3_aa: CASSVVTSLVQFF; d_call: -; clone_size: -; j_call: TRBJ2-1; v_call: TRBV9
cdr3_nt: TGTGCCAGCAGCTCGGGGGAGCTGTTTTTT; cdr3_aa: CASSSGELFF; d_call: -; clone_size: -; j_call: TRBJ2-2; v_call: TRBV7-9
cdr3_nt: TGTGCCAGCAGCCCACGTAGCAGGGCTTCACCCCTCCACTTT; cdr3_aa: CASSPRSRASPLHF; d_call: -; clone_size: -; j_call: TRBJ1-6; v_call: TRBV3-1/TRBV3-2
cdr3_nt: TGTGCCAGCAGCTTGGGAACAGGGCGTTACACAGATACGCAGTATTTT; cdr3_aa: CASSLGTGRYTDTQYF; d_call: -; clone_size: -; j_call: TRBJ2-3; v_call: TRBV5-4
cdr3_nt: TGTGCCAGCTCACCACGTTCCCTAGCTGAAGCTTTCTTT; cdr3_aa: CASSPRSLAEAFF; d_call: -; clone_size: -; j_call: TRBJ1-1; v_call: TRBV18
cdr3_nt: TGTGCCAGCGGGTCTGCGAACACCATATATTTT; cdr3_aa: CASGSANTIYF; d_call: -; clone_size: once; j_call: TRBJ1-3; v_call: TRBV7-2
cdr3_nt: TGTGCCAGCAGCGCCCCCTCGGAGGGAGATACGCAGTATTTT; cdr3_aa: CASSAPSEGDTQYF; d_call: -; clone_size: -; j_call: TRBJ2-3; v_call: TRBV7-2
cdr3_nt: TGTGCCACCAGTGATTCAAACCCGGGGGGGGGCACAGATACGCAGTATTTT; cdr3_aa: CATSDSNPGGGTDTQYF; d_call: TRBD2; clone_size: once; j_call: TRBJ2-3; v_call: TRBV24-1
cdr3_nt: TGTGCCATTGCCGGACTAGGCCGCATGAGGGGTGAGCAGTTCTTC; cdr3_aa: CAIAGLGRMRGEQFF; d_call: TRBD2; clone_size: -; j_call: TRBJ2-1; v_call: TRBV10-3
cdr3_nt: TGTGCCAGCAGCCCGGGGGAAAGTTCACCCCTCCACTTT; cdr3_aa: CASSPGESSPLHF; d_call: -; clone_size: -; j_call: TRBJ1-6; v_call: TRBV3-1/TRBV3-2
cdr3_nt: TGTGCCAGCAGCGGACCAGACAGGAGGAACACTGAAGCTTTCTTT; cdr3_aa: CASSGPDRRNTEAFF; d_call: -; clone_size: -; j_call: TRBJ1-1; v_call: TRBV5-6
cdr3_nt: TGTGCCAGCAGCCATTATACTTCCGGGACACTTAATGATGGCTACACCTTC; cdr3_aa: CASSHYTSGTLNDGYTF; d_call: -; clone_size: -; j_call: TRBJ1-2; v_call: TRBV3-1/TRBV3-2
cdr3_nt: TGTGCCAGCAGGGGGGACGGAGTCTACGAGCAGTACTTC; cdr3_aa: CASRGDGVYEQYF; d_call: -; clone_size: -; j_call: TRBJ2-7; v_call: TRBV28
cdr3_nt: TGTGCTAGTGGTTTGGCCAGCGGGAGTCGAAATGAGCAGTTCTTC; cdr3_aa: CASGLASGSRNEQFF; d_call: TRBD2; clone_size: -; j_call: TRBJ2-1; v_call: TRBV12-5
cdr3_nt: TGTGCCAGCAGCCAAGAAGGGGGCGGCACTGAAGCTTTCTTT; cdr3_aa: CASSQEGGGTEAFF; d_call: TRBD1; clone_size: -; j_call: TRBJ1-1; v_call: TRBV3-1/TRBV3-2
cdr3_nt: TGTGCCAGCAGTTTGTCCGGGACAGGGTTCAACGAGCAGTACTTC; cdr3_aa: CASSLSGTGFNEQYF; d_call: TRBD1; clone_size: -; j_call: TRBJ2-7; v_call: TRBV2
cdr3_nt: TGTGCCAGCAGTTTATCGTGGGATGTTGAAAAACTGTTTTTT; cdr3_aa: CASSLSWDVEKLFF; d_call: -; clone_size: -; j_call: TRBJ1-4; v_call: TRBV27
cdr3_nt: TGTGCCACCAGCGACGATACAGGGTATGGGCTCGAGCAGTACTTC; cdr3_aa: CATSDDTGYGLEQYF; d_call: -; clone_size: -; j_call: TRBJ2-7; v_call: TRBV15
cdr3_nt: TGCAGCGTTGGAGAAGGGCTTAACTATGGCTACACCTTC; cdr3_aa: CSVGEGLNYGYTF; d_call: -; clone_size: -; j_call: TRBJ1-2; v_call: TRBV29-1
cdr3_nt: TGCGCCAGCAGCCGAGACTATTACTCCTACGAGCAGTACTTC; cdr3_aa: CASSRDYYSYEQYF; d_call: -; clone_size: -; j_call: TRBJ2-7; v_call: TRBV4-3
cdr3_nt: TGTGCTGAGGGACAGGGTTACGAGCAGTACTTC; cdr3_aa: CAEGQGYEQYF; d_call: TRBD1; clone_size: -; j_call: TRBJ2-7; v_call: TRBV30
cdr3_nt: TGTGCCAGTAGTTCAGCGGGAGTAGCTTCGATCTACGAGCAGTACTTC; cdr3_aa: CASSSAGVASIYEQYF; d_call: TRBD2; clone_size: -; j_call: TRBJ2-7; v_call: TRBV19
cdr3_nt: TGTGCCTGGAGTGTCAGAGGGACCTCGAGGCAGTTCTTC; cdr3_aa: CAWSVRGTSRQFF; d_call: -; clone_size: -; j_call: TRBJ2-1; v_call: TRBV30
cdr3_nt: TGTGCCACCAGTGACCCCGGGACAGGGGTGCACGAGCAGTACTTC; cdr3_aa: CATSDPGTGVHEQYF; d_call: TRBD1; clone_size: -; j_call: TRBJ2-7; v_call: TRBV24-1
cdr3_nt: TGTGCCAGCAGTTTAATCGGGACAGGGGGCCGCGAGCAGTACTTC; cdr3_aa: CASSLIGTGGREQYF; d_call: TRBD1; clone_size: -; j_call: TRBJ2-7; v_call: TRBV28
cdr3_nt: TGTGCCTGGAACGCCTTGGGGGATCATCAGCCCCAGCATTTT; cdr3_aa: CAWNALGDHQPQHF; d_call: -; clone_size: -; j_call: TRBJ1-5; v_call: TRBV30